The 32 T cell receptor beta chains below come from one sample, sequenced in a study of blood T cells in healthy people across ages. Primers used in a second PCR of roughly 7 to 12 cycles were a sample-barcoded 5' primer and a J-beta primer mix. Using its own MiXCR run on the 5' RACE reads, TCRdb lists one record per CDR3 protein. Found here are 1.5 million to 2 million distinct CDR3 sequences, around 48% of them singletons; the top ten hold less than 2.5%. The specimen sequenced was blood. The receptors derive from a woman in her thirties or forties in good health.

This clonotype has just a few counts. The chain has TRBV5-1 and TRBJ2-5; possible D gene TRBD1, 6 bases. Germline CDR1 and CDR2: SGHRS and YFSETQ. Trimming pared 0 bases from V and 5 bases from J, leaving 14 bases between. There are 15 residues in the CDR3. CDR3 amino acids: CASSLDWGPYETQYF. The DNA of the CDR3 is TGCGCCAGCAGCTTGGACTGGGGGCCCTATGAGACCCAGTACTTC.

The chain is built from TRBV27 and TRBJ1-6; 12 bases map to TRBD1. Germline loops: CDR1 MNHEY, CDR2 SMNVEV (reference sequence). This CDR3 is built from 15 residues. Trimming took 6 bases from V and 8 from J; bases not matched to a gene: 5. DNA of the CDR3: TGTGCCAGCAGGGGACAGGGGGCTTCGCATTCACCCCTCCACTTT. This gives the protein CASRGQGASHSPLHF.

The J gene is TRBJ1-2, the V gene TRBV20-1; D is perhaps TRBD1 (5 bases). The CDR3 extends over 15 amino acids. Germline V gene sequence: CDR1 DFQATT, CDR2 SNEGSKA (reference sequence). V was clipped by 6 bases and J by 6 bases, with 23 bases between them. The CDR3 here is CSAPPQGRSSDGYTF. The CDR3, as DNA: TGCAGTGCACCCCCGCAGGGCAGGTCATCGGATGGCTACACCTTC.

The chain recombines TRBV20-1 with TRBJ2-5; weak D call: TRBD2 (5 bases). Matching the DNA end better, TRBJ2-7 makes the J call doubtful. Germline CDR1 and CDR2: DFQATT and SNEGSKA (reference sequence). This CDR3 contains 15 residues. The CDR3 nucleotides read TGCAGTGCCCCGGAGAGGACTCCGATCTCCTACGAGCAGTACTTC. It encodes CSAPERTPISYEQYF.

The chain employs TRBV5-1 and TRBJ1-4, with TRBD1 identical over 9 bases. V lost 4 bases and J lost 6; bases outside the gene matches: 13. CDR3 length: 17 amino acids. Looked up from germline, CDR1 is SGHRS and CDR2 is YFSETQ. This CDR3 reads CASSLQDRGLPDEKLFF. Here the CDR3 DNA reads TGCGCCAGCAGCCTACAGGACAGGGGCCTTCCTGATGAAAAACTGTTTTTT.

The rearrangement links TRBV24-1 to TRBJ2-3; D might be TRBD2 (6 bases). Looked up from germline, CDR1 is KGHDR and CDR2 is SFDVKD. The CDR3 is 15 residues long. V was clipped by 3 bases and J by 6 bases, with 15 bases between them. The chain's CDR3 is CATSDPMTSLDTQYF. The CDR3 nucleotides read TGTGCCACCAGTGATCCCATGACTAGTCTTGATACGCAGTATTTT.

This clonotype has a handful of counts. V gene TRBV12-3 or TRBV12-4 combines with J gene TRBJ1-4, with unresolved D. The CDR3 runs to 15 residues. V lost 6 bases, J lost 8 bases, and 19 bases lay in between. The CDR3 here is CASSPEGPGREKLFF. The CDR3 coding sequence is TGTGCCAGCAGCCCTGAAGGGCCAGGAAGGGAAAAACTGTTTTTT.

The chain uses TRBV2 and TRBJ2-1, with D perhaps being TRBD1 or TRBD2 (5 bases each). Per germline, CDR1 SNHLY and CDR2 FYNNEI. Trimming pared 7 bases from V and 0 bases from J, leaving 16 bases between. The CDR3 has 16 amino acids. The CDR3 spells CASTGPTASSYNEQFF. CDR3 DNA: TGTGCCAGCACGGGGCCCACCGCTTCCTCCTACAATGAGCAGTTCTTC. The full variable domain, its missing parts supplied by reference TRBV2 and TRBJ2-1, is EPEVTQTPSHQVTQMGQEVILRCVPISNHLYFYWYRQILGQKVEFLVSFYNNEISEKSEIFDDQFSVERPDGSNFTLKIRSTKLEDSAMYFCASTGPTASSYNEQFFGPGTRLTVL.

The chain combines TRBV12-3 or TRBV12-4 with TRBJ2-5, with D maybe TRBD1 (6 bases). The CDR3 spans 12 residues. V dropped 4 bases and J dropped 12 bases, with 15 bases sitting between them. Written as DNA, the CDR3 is TGTGCCAGCAGTTCATCCGGGACACACAAGTACTTC. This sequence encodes CASSSSGTHKYF.

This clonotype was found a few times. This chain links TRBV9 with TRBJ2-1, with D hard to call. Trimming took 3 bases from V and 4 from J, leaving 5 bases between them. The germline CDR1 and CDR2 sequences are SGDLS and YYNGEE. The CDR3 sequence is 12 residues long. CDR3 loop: CASSALYNEQFF. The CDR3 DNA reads TGTGCCAGCAGCGCTCTATACAATGAGCAGTTCTTC.

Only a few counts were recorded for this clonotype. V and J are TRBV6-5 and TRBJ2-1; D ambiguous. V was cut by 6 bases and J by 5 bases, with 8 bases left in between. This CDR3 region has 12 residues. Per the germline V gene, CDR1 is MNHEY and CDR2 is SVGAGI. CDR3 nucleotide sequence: TGTGCCAGCAGCGGTACTAACAATGAGCAGTTCTTC. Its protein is CASSGTNNEQFF.

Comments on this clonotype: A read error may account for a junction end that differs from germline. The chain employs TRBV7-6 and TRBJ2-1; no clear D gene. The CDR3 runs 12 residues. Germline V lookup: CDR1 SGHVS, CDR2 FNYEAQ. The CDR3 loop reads CTSSPTTIEQFF. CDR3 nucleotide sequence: TGTACCAGCAGCCCCACGACGATTGAGCAGTTCTTC.

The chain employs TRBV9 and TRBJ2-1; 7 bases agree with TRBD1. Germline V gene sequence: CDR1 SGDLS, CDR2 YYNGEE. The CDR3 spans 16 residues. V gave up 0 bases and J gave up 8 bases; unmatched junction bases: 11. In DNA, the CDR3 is TGTGCCAGCAGCGTAGGAGACAGGGTAAGGAGCGATGAGCAGTTCTTC. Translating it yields CASSVGDRVRSDEQFF.

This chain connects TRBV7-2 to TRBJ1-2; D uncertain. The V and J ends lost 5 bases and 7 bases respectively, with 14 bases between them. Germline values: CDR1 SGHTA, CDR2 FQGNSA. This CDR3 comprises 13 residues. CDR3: CASSLDPLRGYTF. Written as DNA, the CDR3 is TGTGCCAGCAGCCTAGACCCCCTCCGTGGCTACACCTTC.

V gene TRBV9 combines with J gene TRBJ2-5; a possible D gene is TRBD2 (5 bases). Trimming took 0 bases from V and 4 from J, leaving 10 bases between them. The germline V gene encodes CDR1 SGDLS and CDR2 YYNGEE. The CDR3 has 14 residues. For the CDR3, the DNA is TGTGCCAGCAGCGTAGCATCTGGGAGAGAGACCCAGTACTTC. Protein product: CASSVASGRETQYF.

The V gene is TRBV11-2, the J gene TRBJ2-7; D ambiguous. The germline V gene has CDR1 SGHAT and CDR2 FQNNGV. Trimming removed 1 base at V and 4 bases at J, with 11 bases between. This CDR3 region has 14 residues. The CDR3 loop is CASSLAPLGYEQYF. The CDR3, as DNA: TGTGCCAGCAGCTTAGCCCCGTTGGGGTACGAGCAGTACTTC.

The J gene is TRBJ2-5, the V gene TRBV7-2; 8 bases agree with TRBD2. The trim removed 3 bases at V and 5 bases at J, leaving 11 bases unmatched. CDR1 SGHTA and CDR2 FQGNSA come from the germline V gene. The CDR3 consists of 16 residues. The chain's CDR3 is CASSFGQRGRGETQYF. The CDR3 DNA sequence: TGTGCCAGCAGCTTTGGCCAGCGGGGGAGGGGGGAGACCCAGTACTTC. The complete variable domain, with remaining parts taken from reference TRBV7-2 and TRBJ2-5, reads GAGVSQSPSNKVTEKGKDVELRCDPISGHTALYWYRQSLGQGLEFLIYFQGNSAPDKSGLPSDRFSAERTGGSVSTLTIQRTQQEDSAVYLCASSFGQRGRGETQYFGPGTRLLVL.

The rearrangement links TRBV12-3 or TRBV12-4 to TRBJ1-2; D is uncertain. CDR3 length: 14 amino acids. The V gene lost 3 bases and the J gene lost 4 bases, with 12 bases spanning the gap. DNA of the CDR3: TGTGCCAGCAGTTTTAAGAGGGCGAGCTATGGCTACACCTTC. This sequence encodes CASSFKRASYGYTF.

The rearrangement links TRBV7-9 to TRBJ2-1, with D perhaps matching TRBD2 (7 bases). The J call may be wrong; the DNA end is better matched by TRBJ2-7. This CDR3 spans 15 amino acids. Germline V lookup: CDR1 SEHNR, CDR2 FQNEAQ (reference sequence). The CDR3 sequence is CASSPQGRGGNEQYF. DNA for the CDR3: TGTGCCAGCAGCCCCCAAGGGAGGGGGGGCAATGAGCAGTACTTC.

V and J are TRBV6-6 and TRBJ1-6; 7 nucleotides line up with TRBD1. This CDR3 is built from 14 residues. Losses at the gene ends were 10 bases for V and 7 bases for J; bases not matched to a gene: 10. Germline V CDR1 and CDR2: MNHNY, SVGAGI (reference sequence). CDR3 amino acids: CATHRGMVNSPLHF. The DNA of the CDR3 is TGTGCCACCCACAGGGGAATGGTGAATTCACCCCTCCACTTT.

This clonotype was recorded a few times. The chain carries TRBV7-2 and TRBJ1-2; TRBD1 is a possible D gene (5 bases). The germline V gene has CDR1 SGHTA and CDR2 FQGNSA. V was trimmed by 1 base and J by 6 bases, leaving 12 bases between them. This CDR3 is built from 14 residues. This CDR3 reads CASSLVTQGNGYTF. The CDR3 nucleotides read TGTGCCAGCAGCTTAGTTACCCAGGGCAATGGCTACACCTTC.

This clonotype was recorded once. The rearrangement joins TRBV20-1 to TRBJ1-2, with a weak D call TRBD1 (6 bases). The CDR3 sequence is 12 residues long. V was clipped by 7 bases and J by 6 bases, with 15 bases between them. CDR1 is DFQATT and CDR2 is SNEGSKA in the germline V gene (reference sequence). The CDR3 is CSVRGGSDGYTF. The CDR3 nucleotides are TGCAGTGTCAGGGGAGGGTCCGATGGCTACACCTTC.

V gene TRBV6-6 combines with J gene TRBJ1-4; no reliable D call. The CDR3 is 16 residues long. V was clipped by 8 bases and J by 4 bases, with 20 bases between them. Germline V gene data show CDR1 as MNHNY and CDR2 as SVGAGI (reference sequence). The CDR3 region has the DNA TGTGCCAGCCGCCTTTCAGGAGGAAGGATTAATGAAAAACTGTTTTTT. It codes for CASRLSGGRINEKLFF.

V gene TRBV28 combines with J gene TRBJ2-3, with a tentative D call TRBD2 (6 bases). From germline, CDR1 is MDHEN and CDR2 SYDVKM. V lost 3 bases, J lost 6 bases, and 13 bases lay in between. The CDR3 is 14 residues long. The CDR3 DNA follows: TGTGCCAGCAGTTTTGGGGCGGGACGGGATACGCAGTATTTT. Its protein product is CASSFGAGRDTQYF.

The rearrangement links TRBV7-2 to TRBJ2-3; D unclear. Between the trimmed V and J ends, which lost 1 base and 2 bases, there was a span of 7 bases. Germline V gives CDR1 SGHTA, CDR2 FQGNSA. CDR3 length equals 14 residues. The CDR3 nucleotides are TGTGCCAGCAGCTTAGATCAGTTCACAGATACGCAGTATTTT. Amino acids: CASSLDQFTDTQYF.

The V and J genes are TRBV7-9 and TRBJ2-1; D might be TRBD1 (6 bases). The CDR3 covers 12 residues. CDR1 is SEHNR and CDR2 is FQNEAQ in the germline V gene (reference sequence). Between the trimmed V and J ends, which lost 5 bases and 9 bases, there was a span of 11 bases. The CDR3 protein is CASSPQGPEQFF. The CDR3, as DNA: TGTGCCAGCAGCCCACAGGGCCCTGAGCAGTTCTTC.

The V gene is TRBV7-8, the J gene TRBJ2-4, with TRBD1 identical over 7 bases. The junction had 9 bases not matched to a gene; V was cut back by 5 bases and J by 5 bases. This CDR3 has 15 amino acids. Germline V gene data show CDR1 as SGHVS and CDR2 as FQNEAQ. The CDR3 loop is CASSELDRVENIQYF. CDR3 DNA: TGTGCCAGCAGCGAGCTAGACAGGGTGGAAAACATTCAGTACTTC. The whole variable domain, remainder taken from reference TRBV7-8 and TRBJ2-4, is GAGVSQSPRYKVAKRGQDVALRCDPISGHVSLFWYQQALGQGPEFLTYFQNEAQLDKSGLPSDRFFAERPEGSVSTLKIQRTQQEDSAVYLCASSELDRVENIQYFGAGTRLSVL.

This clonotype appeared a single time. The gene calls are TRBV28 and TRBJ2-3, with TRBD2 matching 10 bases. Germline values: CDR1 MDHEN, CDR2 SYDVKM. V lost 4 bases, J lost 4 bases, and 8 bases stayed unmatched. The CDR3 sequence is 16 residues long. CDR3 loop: CASSSEGTSASDTQYF. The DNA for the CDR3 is TGTGCCAGCAGTTCCGAAGGGACTAGCGCATCAGATACGCAGTATTTT.

The CDR3 here is CASSHPYSEQYF. CDR3 DNA: TGTGCCAGCAGCCATCCATACTCCGAGCAGTACTTC. The chain uses TRBV14 and TRBJ2-7, with D unclear. The CDR3 covers 12 residues. CDR1 is SGHDN and CDR2 is FVKESK in the germline V gene. With 3 bases removed from V and 6 bases from J, the gap between germline ends came to 9 bases.

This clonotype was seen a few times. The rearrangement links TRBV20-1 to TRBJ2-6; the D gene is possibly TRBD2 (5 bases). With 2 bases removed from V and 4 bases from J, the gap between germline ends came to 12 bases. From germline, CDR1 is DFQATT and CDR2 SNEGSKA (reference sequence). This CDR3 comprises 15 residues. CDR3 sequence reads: CSARRTGIGANVLTF. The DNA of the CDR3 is TGCAGTGCTAGAAGGACGGGGATCGGGGCCAACGTCCTGACTTTC.

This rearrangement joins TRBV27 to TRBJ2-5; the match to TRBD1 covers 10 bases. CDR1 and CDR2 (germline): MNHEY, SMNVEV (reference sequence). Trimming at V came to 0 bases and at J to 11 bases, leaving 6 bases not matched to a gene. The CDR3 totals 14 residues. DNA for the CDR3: TGTGCCAGCAGTTTATCGGAGACAGGGGGCGTGCAGTACTTC. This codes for CASSLSETGGVQYF.

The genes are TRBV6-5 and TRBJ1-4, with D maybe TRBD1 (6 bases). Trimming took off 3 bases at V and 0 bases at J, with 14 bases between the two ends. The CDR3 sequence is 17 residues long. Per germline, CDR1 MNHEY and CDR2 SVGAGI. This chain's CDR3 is CASSYLRGSATNEKLFF. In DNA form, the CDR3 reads TGTGCCAGCAGTTATCTGAGGGGGAGTGCAACTAATGAAAAACTGTTTTTT.